This is a list of T cell receptor beta chains from one sample in a study of blood T cells in healthy people across ages. TCRdb itself ran the 5' RACE reads through MiXCR, one entry per CDR3 protein. In the table there are approximately 680,000 distinct CDR3 sequences, 32% of which are singletons. Sequenced input: blood. These receptors came from a woman older than 75 in good health. Both conserved end residues are part of each CDR3. The D gene is left open where the match is weak. The listing skips clone size in some rows; elsewhere it reads once, few, many or a size class.

TRBJ2-3,.,.,TRBV6-5,TGTGCCAGCAGTTACTTAGACCGAAGCACAGATACGCAGTATTTT,CASSYLDRSTDTQYF
TRBJ2-1,.,TRBD2,TRBV12-3/TRBV12-4,TGTGCCAGCAGCCCGCGGGAGGCCCACCAACTTGAGCAGTTCTTC,CASSPREAHQLEQFF
TRBJ1-5,.,TRBD1,TRBV18,TGTGCCGGCTCACCAGGGACAGGGGCGCCCCAGCATTTT,CAGSPGTGAPQHF
TRBJ2-6,many,.,TRBV21-1,TGTGCCAGCAGCCGGGTAGGATTTGCCAACGTCCTGACTTTC,CASSRVGFANVLTF
TRBJ2-7,many,TRBD1,TRBV14,TGTGCCAGCAGCCACTATCCGGGACAGGGACCCTACGAGCAGTACTTC,CASSHYPGQGPYEQYF
TRBJ1-4,.,TRBD1,TRBV5-1,TGCGCCAGCAGCCCGGGGACAGGAGAAAAACTGTTTTTT,CASSPGTGEKLFF
TRBJ2-6,many,.,TRBV20-1,TGCAGTGCTAGCGGCAGGGGGGCCTCTGGGGCCAACGTCCTGACTTTC,CSASGRGASGANVLTF
TRBJ1-1,many,.,TRBV15,TGTGCCACCAGAATGGACACTGAAGCTTTCTTT,CATRMDTEAFF
TRBJ2-3,many,.,TRBV14,TGTGCCAGCAGTGTCACAGATACGCAGTATTTT,CASSVTDTQYF
TRBJ2-1,many,TRBD2,TRBV6-2/TRBV6-3,TGTGCCAGCAGTCCTAGCGGGGGGTTCACCGGGAATGAGCAGTTCTTC,CASSPSGGFTGNEQFF
TRBJ2-1,.,.,TRBV2,TGTGCCAGCAGGGGGGCCGGGGTGTGGGGGGATGAGCAGTTCTTC,CASRGAGVWGDEQFF
TRBJ2-1,.,.,TRBV28,TGTGCCAGCAGCCCAAACCGTCTCAGCTCCTACAATGAGCAGTTCTTC,CASSPNRLSSYNEQFF
TRBJ1-2,.,.,TRBV28,TGTGCCAGCAGTTTAGCAAACTTTGGCTACACCTTC,CASSLANFGYTF
TRBJ1-4,.,TRBD1,TRBV7-9,TGTGCCAGCAGCTGGGGGACAGGGGGACGTGAAAAACTGTTTTTT,CASSWGTGGREKLFF
TRBJ1-1,few,.,TRBV7-2,TGTGCCAGCAGCCCATCTCCGGAGACTGAAGCTTTCTTT,CASSPSPETEAFF